This T cell receptor (beta chain) originates from a study of CD8 T cells in ankylosing spondylitis. Regarding the study as a whole: Within matched ankylosing spondylitis synovial fluid, disease-linked clones were reportedly significantly enriched.

In regard to this clonotype: The antigen remains unidentified.

TCRdb analysed the 5' RACE reads with MiXCR anew, one entry per CDR3 protein. Among 250,000 to 300,000 distinct CDR3 sequences listed, around 18% were seen once. The sample comprised blood, either unsorted or a sorted T cell fraction (not recorded which). The clonotype was recovered from a male donor with ankylosing spondylitis or in good health (not recorded which).

The CDR3, as DNA: TGTGCCAGCAGCCAGGGTGCGGGGAGCACTGAAGCTTTCTTT. It is translated as CASSQGAGSTEAFF. V usage is TRBV7-2 and J usage is TRBJ1-1, with D tentatively TRBD1 (5 bases). The CDR3 has 14 residues. Trimming took off 5 bases at V and 4 bases at J, with 14 bases between the two ends. The V gene's germline CDR1 is SGHTA and CDR2 FQGNSA.